A single sample gave rise to the 9 T cell receptor beta chains below, sequenced in a study of molecular identifiers for immune sequencing clone quantification. TCRdb re-derived calls from the PCR reads in MiXCR, one entry per CDR3 protein. The data show 97,000 or so distinct CDR3 sequences, under 40% seen once. Input material: naive CD8+ T cells from blood, with Jurkat cell RNA spiked in. The subset here: FACS-sorted CD8+CD4-CCR7+CD45RA+ naive T cells. The receptor set was obtained from a human donor in good health. Some libraries in this study had Jurkat cell RNA spiked in.

This clonotype has ten or more counts. This chain connects TRBV7-9 to TRBJ1-4; perhaps TRBD1 as D (6 bases). This CDR3 contains 14 residues. Trimming removed 3 bases at V and 2 bases at J, with 7 bases between. Germline V gives CDR1 SEHNR, CDR2 FQNEAQ (reference sequence). The CDR3 sequence is CASSFQGTNEKLFF. In nucleotides, the CDR3 is TGTGCCAGCAGCTTTCAGGGGACTAATGAAAAACTGTTTTTT.

This chain uses TRBV28 with TRBJ1-4; 7 bases are a match to TRBD1. The CDR3 consists of 15 residues. Unmatched junction bases numbered 12, after V lost 6 bases and J lost 8 bases. Germline V gene data show CDR1 as MDHEN and CDR2 as SYDVKM. The CDR3 reads CASSPIGTAGEKLFF. CDR3 nucleotide sequence: TGTGCCAGCAGCCCAATCGGGACAGCAGGAGAAAAACTGTTTTTT.

This clonotype has only a few counts. The V and J genes are TRBV6-2 or TRBV6-3 and TRBJ2-1; 7 bases align to TRBD2. The CDR3 runs to 15 residues. From germline, CDR1 is MNHEY and CDR2 SVGEGT. V was clipped by 0 bases and J by 2 bases; unmatched bases: 1. The CDR3 reads CASSYSGGAYNEQFF. The CDR3, as DNA: TGTGCCAGCAGTTACTCTGGGGGGGCCTACAATGAGCAGTTCTTC.

The rearrangement links TRBV14 to TRBJ2-7; maybe TRBD1 (6 bases). The CDR3 runs 14 residues. The V gene lost 4 bases and the J gene lost 4 bases, with 14 bases spanning the gap. The germline V gene encodes CDR1 SGHDN and CDR2 FVKESK. The CDR3 here is CASSRDTRWYEQYF. The DNA of the CDR3 is TGTGCCAGCAGCCGGGACACAAGATGGTACGAGCAGTACTTC.

V and J are TRBV7-6 and TRBJ2-1; tentatively, D is TRBD1 or TRBD2 (5 bases each). CDR3 size: 15 residues. Trimming removed 4 bases from V and 8 bases from J, with 18 bases in between. In germline, CDR1 is SGHVS, CDR2 FNYEAQ. The CDR3 coding sequence is TGTGCCAGCAGCTCAAGACAACTTCGGGGCGATGAGCAGTTCTTC. Translating gives CASSSRQLRGDEQFF.

Details on this clonotype: The junction departs from germline at one end; a sequencing error may be responsible. The chain has TRBV9 and TRBJ2-3, with 9 bases aligning to TRBD2. CDR3 length: 16 amino acids. CDR1 is SGDLS, CDR2 YYNGEE, per germline. The CDR3 sequence is CACSVTSGWRTDTQYF. Here the CDR3 DNA reads TGTGCCTGCAGCGTGACTAGCGGATGGAGAACAGATACGCAGTATTTT.

Note on this clonotype: As the CDR3 is not closed by the conserved phenylalanine or tryptophan, this likely results from a read error. The chain recombines TRBV6-1 with TRBJ2-7, with 9 bases lining up with TRBD1. Unmatched junction bases numbered 5, after V lost 8 bases and J lost 3 bases. CDR1 and CDR2 from the germline V gene are MNHNS and SASEGT. This CDR3 is 13 amino acids long. CDR3 sequence: CASEDRGFYEQYL. The CDR3 bases are TGTGCCAGCGAGGACAGGGGATTCTACGAGCAGTACCTC.

This sequence joins TRBV11-2 and TRBJ2-1, with 7 nucleotides matching TRBD2. The CDR3 totals 17 residues. Germline V gene lookup returns CDR1 SGHAT and CDR2 FQNNGV. V shed 5 bases and J 15 bases; nucleotides not matched to a gene: 25. The CDR3 here is CASSLFAPTEGGRRWFF. The CDR3 DNA reads TGTGCCAGCAGCCTTTTTGCCCCCACAGAAGGCGGGAGAAGATGGTTCTTC.

Comment on this clonotype: The final CDR3 position lacks the conserved phenylalanine or tryptophan, pointing to a likely read error. The J gene is TRBJ2-5, the V gene TRBV6-5, with no clear D. Germline V gene data show CDR1 as MNHEY and CDR2 as SVGAGI. The CDR3 spans 12 residues. Trimming took 7 bases from V and 0 from J, leaving 6 bases between them. CDR3 DNA sequence: TGTGCCAGCACTGACGACCAAGAGACCCAGTACCTC. Amino acids: CASTDDQETQYL.